These 4 T cell receptor beta chains were sequenced from one sample in a study of control samples from healthy donors and cancer patients. The assay was immunoSEQ multiplex PCR, and TCRdb's table has in-frame clones only and misses some. This table has more than 95,000 clones, around 87% appearing once. Sequencing was done on a sample of blood. The receptors stem from a man aged 60 to 75 in good health.

The V and J genes are TRBV18 and TRBJ1-1; TRBD1 is a possible D gene (5 bases). The length of the CDR3 is 16 residues. V dropped 4 bases and J dropped 1 base, with 16 bases sitting between them. CDR1 is KGHSH and CDR2 is LQKENI in the germline V gene. CDR3 loop: CASSLLEGQGNTEAFF. For the CDR3, the DNA is TGTGCCAGCTCACTACTCGAAGGTCAGGGGAACACTGAAGCTTTCTTT. The complete variable domain, with remaining parts taken from reference TRBV18 and TRBJ1-1, reads NAGVMQNPRHLVRRRGQEARLRCSPMKGHSHVYWYRQLPEEGLKFMVYLQKENIIDESGMPKERFSAEFPKEGPSILRIQQVVRGDSAAYFCASSLLEGQGNTEAFFGQGTRLTVV.

This sequence joins TRBV24-1 and TRBJ1-2, with D perhaps TRBD1 (6 bases). This CDR3 has 13 amino acids. V lost 5 bases, J lost 6 bases, and 12 bases lay in between. CDR1 and CDR2 from the germline V gene are KGHDR and SFDVKD. CDR3 sequence: CATSGTGSDGYTF. The DNA for the CDR3 is TGTGCCACCAGTGGCACAGGGTCTGATGGCTACACCTTC.

The chain carries TRBV3-1 (or the pseudogene TRBV3-2) and TRBJ1-1; D is unresolved. V lost 1 base, J lost 7 bases, and 13 bases lay in between. CDR1 LGHDT and CDR2 YNNKEL come from the germline V gene (reference sequence). This CDR3 has 14 amino acids. This chain's CDR3 is CASSQVSGAVEAFF. As DNA, the CDR3 is TGTGCCAGCAGCCAAGTTAGCGGCGCGGTTGAAGCTTTCTTT.

The rearrangement links TRBV9 to TRBJ2-2, with TRBD1 as a possible D gene (5 bases). CDR1 and CDR2 from the germline V gene are SGDLS and YYNGEE. The CDR3 length is 16 residues. Trimming removed 1 base at V and 4 bases at J, with 14 bases between. CDR3 sequence reads: CASSVSTGVSTGELFF. The DNA of the CDR3 is TGTGCCAGCAGCGTATCTACAGGAGTAAGCACCGGGGAGCTGTTTTTT.